This is a list of T cell receptor beta chains from one sample in a study of PD-L1 blockade in urothelial cancer. Method: immunoSEQ multiplex PCR; TCRdb's copy keeps in-frame clones and lacks some. Among under 70,000 clones listed, 85% to 90% were seen once. Material: PBMCs, obtained around atezolizumab (anti-PD-L1) treatment. These receptors all come from a man between 60 and 70 years old with urothelial cancer. Each CDR3 is given with its conserved first and last residue. Fields, in order: clone size, D gene, V gene, J gene, CDR3 protein, CDR3 DNA. D genes are given only for firm matches. Clone size, where shown, is once, few, many, or a class for clones that have expanded.

-,-,TRBV6-5,TRBJ1-2,CASSRHPSSYGYTF,TGTGCCAGCAGTAGACATCCTTCCTCCTATGGCTACACCTTC
-,-,TRBV6-5,TRBJ1-1,CASSYSRITEAFF,TGTGCCAGCAGTTACTCGAGAATAACTGAAGCTTTCTTT
once,-,TRBV11-2,TRBJ2-3,CASSSPRYSTDTQYF,TGTGCCAGCAGCTCCCCTAGGTACAGCACAGATACGCAGTATTTT
-,TRBD1,TRBV15,TRBJ2-1,CATSRDPRTGLAYEQFF,TGTGCCACCAGCAGAGATCCGAGGACAGGTTTAGCATATGAGCAGTTCTTC
-,TRBD2,TRBV7-8,TRBJ2-1,CASSLQLAGGWNEQFF,TGTGCCAGCAGCCTACAACTAGCGGGGGGGTGGAATGAGCAGTTCTTC
-,TRBD1,TRBV19,TRBJ1-1,CASSQDRGGTEAFF,TGTGCCAGTAGTCAGGACAGGGGAGGGACTGAAGCTTTCTTT
-,TRBD1,TRBV19,TRBJ2-3,CASSIMGTGASTDTQYF,TGTGCCAGTAGTATTATGGGGACAGGGGCTAGCACAGATACGCAGTATTTT
-,TRBD1,TRBV5-5,TRBJ2-3,CASSRQYIVGTGRYTDTQYF,TGTGCCAGCAGCCGACAGTACATTGTGGGGACAGGGCGGTACACAGATACGCAGTATTTT
-,-,TRBV11-2,TRBJ2-2,CASSPGAWVRFTGELFF,TGTGCCAGCAGCCCTGGGGCGTGGGTCCGCTTCACCGGGGAGCTGTTTTTT
few,-,TRBV7-8,TRBJ2-1,CASSRTGTNYNEQFF,TGTGCCAGCAGTCGTACCGGGACAAACTACAATGAGCAGTTCTTC
-,TRBD1,TRBV28,TRBJ1-4,CASSLGTGGVIANEKLFF,TGTGCCAGCAGTTTGGGGACAGGGGGGGTAATAGCTAATGAAAAACTGTTTTTT
once,TRBD1,TRBV6-5,TRBJ1-5,CASSIWGTEQQPQHF,TGTGCCAGCAGTATTTGGGGGACAGAACAGCAGCCCCAGCATTTT
-,TRBD1,TRBV5-1,TRBJ2-7,CASSDGQVASLYEQYF,TGCGCCAGCAGTGATGGACAGGTAGCAAGTCTCTACGAGCAGTACTTC
-,TRBD1,TRBV11-3,TRBJ2-7,CASSLGTGGRYEQYF,TGTGCCAGCAGCCTCGGGACAGGGGGCCGCTACGAGCAGTACTTC
-,-,TRBV28,TRBJ2-7,CASSSPGTAQGPPLEQYF,TGTGCCAGCAGTTCACCCGGGACCGCTCAGGGGCCACCTCTCGAGCAGTACTTC
-,-,TRBV7-6,TRBJ2-5,CASSFIGLYQETQYF,TGTGCCAGCAGCTTTATCGGACTGTACCAAGAGACCCAGTACTTC
once,-,TRBV5-1,TRBJ1-5,CASSLSGTGQPQHF,TGCGCCAGCAGCTTGTCGGGGACTGGTCAGCCCCAGCATTTT
-,-,TRBV11-1,TRBJ2-3,CASSLLATDTQYF,TGTGCCAGCAGCTTACTAGCGACAGATACGCAGTATTTT
-,TRBD2,TRBV7-9,TRBJ2-3,CASSRATSEADTQYF,TGTGCCAGCAGCCGAGCCACTAGCGAGGCAGATACGCAGTATTTT
-,TRBD1,TRBV5-1,TRBJ2-5,CASSPDRVQETQYF,TGCGCCAGCAGCCCCGACAGGGTCCAAGAGACCCAGTACTTC
-,-,TRBV5-1,TRBJ2-1,CASSLGSSYNEQFF,TGCGCCAGCAGCTTGGGTAGCTCCTACAATGAGCAGTTCTTC
-,TRBD1,TRBV19,TRBJ1-2,CSSSAGQGLYGYTF,TGTTCCAGTAGTGCCGGACAGGGCCTATATGGCTACACCTTC